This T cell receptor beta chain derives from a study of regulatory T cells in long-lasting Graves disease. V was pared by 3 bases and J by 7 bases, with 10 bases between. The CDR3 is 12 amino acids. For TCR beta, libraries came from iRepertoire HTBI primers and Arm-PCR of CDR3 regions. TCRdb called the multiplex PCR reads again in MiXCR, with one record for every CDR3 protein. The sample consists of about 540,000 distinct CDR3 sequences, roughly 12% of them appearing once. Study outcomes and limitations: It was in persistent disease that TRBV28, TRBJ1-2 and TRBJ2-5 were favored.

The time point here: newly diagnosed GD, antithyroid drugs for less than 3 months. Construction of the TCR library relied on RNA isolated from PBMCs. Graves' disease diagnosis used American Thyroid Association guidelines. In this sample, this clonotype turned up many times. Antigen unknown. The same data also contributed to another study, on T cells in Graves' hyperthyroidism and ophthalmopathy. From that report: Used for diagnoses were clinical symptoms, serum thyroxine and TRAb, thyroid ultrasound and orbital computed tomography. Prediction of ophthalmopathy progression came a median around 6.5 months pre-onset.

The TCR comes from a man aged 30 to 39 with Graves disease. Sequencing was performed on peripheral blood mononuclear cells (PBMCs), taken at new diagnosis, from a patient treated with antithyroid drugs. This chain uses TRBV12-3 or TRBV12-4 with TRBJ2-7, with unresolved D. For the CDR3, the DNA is TGTGCCAGCAGTTTTCCGTCGGAAGAGCAGTACTTC. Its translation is CASSFPSEEQYF.